The present entry profiles one TCR beta chain with its context. Its matching antigen is unknown. With 8 bases removed from V and 3 bases from J, the gap between germline ends came to 5 bases. The CDR3 has 10 amino acids. CDR1 is MNHNS, CDR2 SASEGT, per germline. The sample originates from a study of T cell repertoires in cytomegalovirus infection. Study as a whole: Peptides in the study included HLA-C-restricted and HLA-B-restricted CMV epitopes.

TCRdb re-called the reads with MiXCR, one entry per CDR3 protein. This table holds 100,000 to 150,000 distinct CDR3 sequences, 30% to 40% found once. The specimen comprised CD8+ T cells from cultured PBMCs, sampled from culture after CMV antigen stimulation. This clonotype was obtained from a human donor in good health (CMV status not recorded). Some clones in this sample may be carry-over from other donors' samples. The J gene is TRBJ2-7, the V gene TRBV6-1; no definite D call. In nucleotides, the CDR3 is TGTGCCAGCCACGACTACGAGCAGTACTTC. Its translation: CASHDYEQYF.